This T cell receptor beta chain was documented in a study of blood T cell repertoires in COVID-19. For the study at large: Whether acute or convalescent, the COVID-19 samples came from the United States, Italy and Spain. T cells, B-cell-depleted T cells, or PBMCs supplied cDNA or gDNA.

The length of the CDR3 is 13 residues. Germline V gene sequence: CDR1 GTSNPN, CDR2 SVGIG (reference sequence). V was pared by 8 bases and J by 6 bases, with 4 bases of the junction left unmatched. Authors' data handling: Estimation of nucleated cell counts was performed using reference gene primer amplification. The method was immunoSEQ multiplex PCR; TCRdb's version includes in-frame clones alone and lacks a portion of them. V and J calls and clone size come straight from that table; D and trimming were deduced from the DNA. The sample shows about 120,000 clones, approximately 80% of them seen only once.

The gene calls are TRBV30 and TRBJ1-6, with TRBD1 identical over 10 bases. Source material: peripheral blood. The clonotype was recovered from a man between 65 and 79 years old with acute or convalescent COVID-19. The CDR3 is CAGQGVGNSPLHF. In nucleotides, the CDR3 is TGTGCCGGACAGGGGGTTGGTAATTCACCCCTCCACTTT.